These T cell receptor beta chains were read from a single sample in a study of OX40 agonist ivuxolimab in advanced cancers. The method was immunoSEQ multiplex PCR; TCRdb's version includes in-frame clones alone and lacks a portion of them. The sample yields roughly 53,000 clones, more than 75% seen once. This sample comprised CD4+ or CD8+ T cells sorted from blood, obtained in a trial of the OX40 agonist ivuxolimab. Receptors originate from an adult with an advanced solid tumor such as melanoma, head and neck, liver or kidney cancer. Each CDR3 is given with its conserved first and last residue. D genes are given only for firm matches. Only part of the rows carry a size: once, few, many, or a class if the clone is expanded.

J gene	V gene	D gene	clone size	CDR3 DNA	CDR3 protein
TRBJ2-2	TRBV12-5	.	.	TGTGCTAGTGGTTTAGGCCCCGGGGAGCTGTTTTTT	CASGLGPGELFF
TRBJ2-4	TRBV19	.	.	TGTGCCAGTACCCTTATGTGGGGGGAAAACATTCAGTACTTC	CASTLMWGENIQYF
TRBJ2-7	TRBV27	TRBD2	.	TGTGCCAGCAGCTTCTTGGAGGGACTAGCGGGAGCCAACGAGCAGTACTTC	CASSFLEGLAGANEQYF
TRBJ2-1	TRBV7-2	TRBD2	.	TGTGCCAGCAGCTTACGAGTCGGGAGGAAGAATGAGCAGTTCTTC	CASSLRVGRKNEQFF
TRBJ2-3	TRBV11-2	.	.	TGTGCCAGCAGCGCAGCTCCCCTTCCAGGGTTGTATTTT	CASSAAPLPGLYF
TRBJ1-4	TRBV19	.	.	TGTGCCAGTAGTGGACTCGGTGAAAAACTGTTTTTT	CASSGLGEKLFF
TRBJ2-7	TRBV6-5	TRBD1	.	TGTGCCAGCAGGCGTCAACAGGGGGCGATCTACGAGCAGTACTTC	CASRRQQGAIYEQYF
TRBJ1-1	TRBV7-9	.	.	TGTGCCAGCAGCTTAGAGGGCGTGGCCAACACTGAAGCTTTCTTT	CASSLEGVANTEAFF
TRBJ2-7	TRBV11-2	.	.	TGTGCCAGCAGCCCTGGGGTTTGGGGCACCCCCAAGCAGTACTTC	CASSPGVWGTPKQYF
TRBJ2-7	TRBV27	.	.	TGTGCCAGCAGTCCCCGGGCGTCCTACGAGCAGTACTTC	CASSPRASYEQYF
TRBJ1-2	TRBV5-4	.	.	TGTGCCAGCAGCTCCCTTTCTCTTTATGGCTACACCTTC	CASSSLSLYGYTF
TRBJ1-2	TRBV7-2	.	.	TGTGCCAGCAGTCCTCGGGGCAGGGGTGGGGTTGACGGCTACACCTTC	CASSPRGRGGVDGYTF
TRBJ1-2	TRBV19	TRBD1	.	TGTGCCAGTAGCCCCCCGACAGGGGACCACTTCTATGGCTACACCTTC	CASSPPTGDHFYGYTF
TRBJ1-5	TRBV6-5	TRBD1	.	TGTGCCAGCAGTTACGACAGGGGTGGCAATCAGCCCCAGCATTTT	CASSYDRGGNQPQHF
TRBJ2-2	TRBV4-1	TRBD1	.	TGCGCCAGCAGCCAAGGTGCCGGGACAGGATCTGCCGGGGAGCTGTTTTTT	CASSQGAGTGSAGELFF
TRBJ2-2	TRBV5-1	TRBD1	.	TGCGCCAGCAGCTTGGACAGGGGGCCCACCGGGGAGCTGTTTTTT	CASSLDRGPTGELFF
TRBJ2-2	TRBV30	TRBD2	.	TGTGCCTGGAGTGACCAAGGACTAGCGGGAGGGGTCGGGGAGCTGTTTTTT	CAWSDQGLAGGVGELFF
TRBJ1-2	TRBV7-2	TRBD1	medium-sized	TGTGCCAGCAGCCCACCGCGGACAGGGGTAGGCTACACCTTC	CASSPPRTGVGYTF
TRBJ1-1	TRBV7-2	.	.	TGTGCCAGCAGCCCCCACCACAGAAACACTGAAGCTTTCTTT	CASSPHHRNTEAFF
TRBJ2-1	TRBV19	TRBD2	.	TGTGCCAGTAGCTTTTACAGGGCTAGCGGGAGGGCCGGGTATGGAAATGAGCAGTTCTTC	CASSFYRASGRAGYGNEQFF
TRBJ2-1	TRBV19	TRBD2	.	TGTGCCAGTACCACCGGGACTAGCTGGAGCTCCTACAATGAGCAGTTCTTC	CASTTGTSWSSYNEQFF
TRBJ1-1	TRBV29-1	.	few	TGCAGCGTTGCGGGCGGCACGGTAAACACTGAAGCTTTCTTT	CSVAGGTVNTEAFF
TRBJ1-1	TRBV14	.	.	TGTGCCAGCAGCCAAGTAGAATTGGGGAACACTGAAGCTTTCTTT	CASSQVELGNTEAFF
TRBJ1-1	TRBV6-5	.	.	TGTGCCAGCAGGTACACGCAGGGAGGGACTGAAGCTTTCTTT	CASRYTQGGTEAFF
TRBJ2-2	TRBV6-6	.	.	TGTGCCAGCAGGAACTCCGGGGAGCTGTTTTTT	CASRNSGELFF
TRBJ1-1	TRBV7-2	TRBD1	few	TGTGCCAGCAGCCAACCGGGACAGGGCAACACTGAAGCTTTCTTT	CASSQPGQGNTEAFF
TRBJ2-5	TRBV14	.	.	TGTGCCAGCAGCCCACATGACGGGTTGGGAGGGACCCAGTACTTC	CASSPHDGLGGTQYF
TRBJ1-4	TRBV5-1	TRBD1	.	TGCGCCAGCAGCCCCAGGGGGCGCCGGGATGAAAAACTGTTTTTT	CASSPRGRRDEKLFF
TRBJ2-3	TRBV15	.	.	TGTGCCACCAGAGCTAGGGGCCGGGGAGATACGCAGTATTTT	CATRARGRGDTQYF
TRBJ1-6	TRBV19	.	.	TGTGCCAGTAGTATTGGACGGGGCCTTAGCTCCTATAATTCACCCCTCCACTTT	CASSIGRGLSSYNSPLHF
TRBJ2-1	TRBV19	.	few	TGTGCCAGCACCCTGAGGCAGGGTCTAGGCAATGAGCAGTTCTTC	CASTLRQGLGNEQFF
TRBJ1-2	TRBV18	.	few	TGTGCCAGCTCACCAGCGGCAGGGGAGGGCGGCTACACCTTC	CASSPAAGEGGYTF
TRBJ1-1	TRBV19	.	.	TGTGCCAGTAGTATGACGGGGACTGAAGCTTTCTTT	CASSMTGTEAFF
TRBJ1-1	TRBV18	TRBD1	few	TGTGCCAGCTCGCTGACAGGGGACACTGAAGCTTTCTTT	CASSLTGDTEAFF
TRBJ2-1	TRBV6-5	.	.	TGTGCCAGCAGCCTCCGACAGGAGCAGTTCTTC	CASSLRQEQFF
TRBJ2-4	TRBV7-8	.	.	TGTGCCAGCAGCTTAGGGGGAGTCAAAAACATTCAGTACTTC	CASSLGGVKNIQYF
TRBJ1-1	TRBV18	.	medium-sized	TGTGCCAGCTCACCAAAGGCTGGTGCTGCAGCTTTCTTT	CASSPKAGAAAFF
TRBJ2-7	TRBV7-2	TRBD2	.	TGTGCCAGCAGCCCCGAAGACGGGGGGTACGAGCAGTACTTC	CASSPEDGGYEQYF
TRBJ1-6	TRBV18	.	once	TGTGCCAGCTCACCGACTAGACAGGACGTAAATTCACCCCTCCACTTT	CASSPTRQDVNSPLHF
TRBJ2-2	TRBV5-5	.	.	TGTGCCAGCAGCTTGGTGGGGCTACCCGGGGAGCTGTTTTTT	CASSLVGLPGELFF
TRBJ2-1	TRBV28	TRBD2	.	TGTGCCAGCAGTAGCGTAGCGGGAGGGAGGGATGAGCAGTTCTTC	CASSSVAGGRDEQFF
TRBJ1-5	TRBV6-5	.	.	TGTGCCAGCAGCGAGGGCTACAATCAGCCCCAGCATTTT	CASSEGYNQPQHF
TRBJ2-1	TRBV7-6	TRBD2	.	TGTGCCACCTCGGAGGACGGGAGGGCCCTCAATGAGCAGTTCTTC	CATSEDGRALNEQFF
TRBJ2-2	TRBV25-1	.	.	TGTGCCAGCAAGGAACAGGGACGGGGTTTCGGGGAGCTGTTTTTT	CASKEQGRGFGELFF
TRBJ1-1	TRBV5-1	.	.	TGCGCCAGCAGCTTGTTTCTGGGGCGTGGGACTGAAGCTTTCTTT	CASSLFLGRGTEAFF
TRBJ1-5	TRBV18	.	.	TGTGCCAGCTCACCACAGGGCCCAGATCAGCCCCAGCATTTT	CASSPQGPDQPQHF
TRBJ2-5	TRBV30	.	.	TGTGCCTGGAGTGTGGGGGAAGAGACCCAGTACTTC	CAWSVGEETQYF
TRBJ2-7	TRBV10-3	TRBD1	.	TGTGCCATCAGTATGACAGGGTCTAAGTACGAGCAGTACTTC	CAISMTGSKYEQYF
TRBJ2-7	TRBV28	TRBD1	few	TGTGCCAGCAGTTATACAGGGGGCGCCTCCTACGAGCAGTACTTC	CASSYTGGASYEQYF
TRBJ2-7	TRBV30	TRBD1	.	TGTGCCTGCCGGCAGGGGGCGGGCTACGAGCAGTACTTC	CACRQGAGYEQYF
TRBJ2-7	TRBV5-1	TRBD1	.	TGCGCCAGCAGCTTGGTGTTCGGACAGGCCCCCCCTATGGGTGAGCAGTACTTC	CASSLVFGQAPPMGEQYF
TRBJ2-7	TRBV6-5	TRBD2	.	TGTGCCAGCGAGCGGGAGTACTCCTACGAGCAGTACTTC	CASEREYSYEQYF
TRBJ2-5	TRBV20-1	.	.	TGCAGTGCTAGAGCCTGGGAGACCCAGTACTTC	CSARAWETQYF
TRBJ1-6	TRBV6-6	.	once	TGTGCCAGCAGTTACCGGGGGGGTAGGGGATCACCCCTCCACTTT	CASSYRGGRGSPLHF
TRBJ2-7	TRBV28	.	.	TGTGCCAGCAATCTACAGGGAGCCGAGCAGTACTTC	CASNLQGAEQYF